These T cell receptor beta chains were read from a single sample in a study of T cells after somatic rescue of genetic block. Method: immunoSEQ multiplex PCR; TCRdb's copy keeps in-frame clones and lacks some. There are some 15,000 clones in the sample; 65% to 75% occur only once, and 28% lies in the top ten. Material: peripheral blood mononuclear cells (PBMCs). The receptors were gathered from a man younger than 35. Each CDR3 is given with its conserved first and last residue. Each record gives: D gene, J gene, V gene, clone size, CDR3 DNA, CDR3 protein. D genes are given only for firm matches. Size is omitted from some rows. Given values are once, few, many or a class for expanded clones.

.,TRBJ1-2,TRBV30,.,TGTGCCTGGAGTGTACACGTCTATGGCTACACCTTC,CAWSVHVYGYTF
TRBD2,TRBJ2-7,TRBV14,.,TGTGCCAGCAGCCTTAGCCTAGCGGGAGCAAACGAGCAGTACTTC,CASSLSLAGANEQYF
TRBD2,TRBJ2-1,TRBV10-3,.,TGTGCCATCAGTGTTCTAGCGGAAGACTCCTACAATGAGCAGTTCTTC,CAISVLAEDSYNEQFF
TRBD2,TRBJ2-1,TRBV11-1,.,TGTGCCAGCAGCTTAGAAGGCCTAGCGGACTCCTACAATGAGCAGTTCTTC,CASSLEGLADSYNEQFF
TRBD1,TRBJ2-5,TRBV7-9,once,TGTGCCAGCAGCGATCGGGCAGGGGGAGAGACCCAGTACTTC,CASSDRAGGETQYF
.,TRBJ1-1,TRBV7-9,.,TGTGCCAGCAGCTTACAGGTTGAGGGTGAAGCTTTCTTT,CASSLQVEGEAFF
TRBD1,TRBJ2-5,TRBV6-6,.,TGTGCCAGCAGTTTTGGTCTGGGACAGGGTCAAGAGACCCAGTACTTC,CASSFGLGQGQETQYF
TRBD2,TRBJ2-3,TRBV7-3,.,TGTGCCAGCAGCATGTTAGCGGGGGGGCCCACAGATACGCAGTATTTT,CASSMLAGGPTDTQYF
.,TRBJ2-1,TRBV5-5,.,TGTGCCAGCAGCTTGACGAGGCTCTCCTACAATGAGCAGTTCTTC,CASSLTRLSYNEQFF
.,TRBJ2-7,TRBV4-2,.,TGTGCCAGCAGCCAGACCCCAGAAAAAGGAACCTACGAGCAGTACTTC,CASSQTPEKGTYEQYF
.,TRBJ2-1,TRBV27,.,TGTGCCAGCACGCGGGCGGCCTACAATGAGCAGTTCTTC,CASTRAAYNEQFF
TRBD1,TRBJ1-5,TRBV2,.,TGTGCCAGCAGCGGACAGGGTTACCAGCCCCAGCATTTT,CASSGQGYQPQHF
.,TRBJ1-5,TRBV19,.,TGTGCCAGTAGTATACGTCGGGGGTTTGGACAGCCCCAGCATTTT,CASSIRRGFGQPQHF
.,TRBJ2-4,TRBV9,few,TGTGCCAGCAGCGCTCCAGGGGCGGGCAAAAACATTCAGTACTTC,CASSAPGAGKNIQYF
TRBD1,TRBJ2-7,TRBV5-6,few,TGTGCCAGCAGCTTAGGGGACAGGGAGTCCTACGAGCAGTACTTC,CASSLGDRESYEQYF
TRBD1,TRBJ1-5,TRBV6-5,.,TGTGCCAGCAGTTCAGGGGGCGAAGGCAATCAGCCCCAGCATTTT,CASSSGGEGNQPQHF
.,TRBJ1-3,TRBV6-5,.,TGTGCCAGCAGTTACGGGGGGAAGAGTGGAAACACCATATATTTT,CASSYGGKSGNTIYF
.,TRBJ1-1,TRBV6-1,.,TGTGCCAGCAGTGATTGGGGGGGGGCGTACACTGAAGCTTTCTTT,CASSDWGGAYTEAFF
.,TRBJ1-6,TRBV15,.,TGTGCCACCAGCAGAGGGTTAGGGACGGCTACTAGCTCCTATAATTCACCCCTCCACTTT,CATSRGLGTATSSYNSPLHF
TRBD2,TRBJ2-4,TRBV27,.,TGTGCCAGTCGCCCACTAGCGGGGGGCAAAAACATTCAGTACTTC,CASRPLAGGKNIQYF
.,TRBJ2-2,TRBV30,.,TGTGCCTGGAGCTTGACAGGGAACACCGGGGAGCTGTTTTTT,CAWSLTGNTGELFF
TRBD2,TRBJ2-3,TRBV7-3,.,TGTGCCAGCAGCTCCACGGGGGGGCTGACAGATACGCAGTATTTT,CASSSTGGLTDTQYF
TRBD1,TRBJ1-2,TRBV25-1,.,TGTGCCAGCAGGGATCCGGACAGGGCCCGAGGTGGCTACACCTTC,CASRDPDRARGGYTF
TRBD1,TRBJ2-7,TRBV6-6,.,TGTGCCAGCAGTTACTCGAACAGGGGCTCCTACGAGCAGTACTTC,CASSYSNRGSYEQYF
TRBD1,TRBJ2-7,TRBV28,.,TGTGCCAGCCTCGGACAGGGGGCCTCCTACGAGCAGTACTTC,CASLGQGASYEQYF
.,TRBJ2-7,TRBV7-9,.,TGTGCCAGCAGCTTCCGGGAAAGAGGGACCTACGAGCAGTACTTC,CASSFRERGTYEQYF
TRBD2,TRBJ2-3,TRBV6-1,.,TGTGCCAGCAGTGGTTCCGGGACTAGGCCAGATACGCAGTATTTT,CASSGSGTRPDTQYF
TRBD1,TRBJ2-3,TRBV6-6,.,TGTGCCAGCAGGGATTCTAGACAGGGAGCGACGCAGTATTTT,CASRDSRQGATQYF
TRBD2,TRBJ2-1,TRBV4-2,.,TGTGCCAGCAGCCAAGATGGGGCTAGCGGGAGTGATGAGCAGTTCTTC,CASSQDGASGSDEQFF
.,TRBJ1-4,TRBV12-2,.,TGTGCAAGTCGCTTAATGGAGAATGAAAAACTGTTTTTT,CASRLMENEKLFF
TRBD1,TRBJ2-1,TRBV25-1,.,TGTGCCAGCAGTGGAACAGGGGGATTCGGTAGGGGCTACAATGAGCAGTTCTTC,CASSGTGGFGRGYNEQFF
TRBD1,TRBJ2-3,TRBV2,.,TGTGCCAGCAGTGAAAGGCCTCGGGACAGCAGAGATACGCAGTATTTT,CASSERPRDSRDTQYF
.,TRBJ1-6,TRBV7-3,.,TGTGCCAGCAGCTCCAGTCTGGATTCACCCCTCCACTTT,CASSSSLDSPLHF
.,TRBJ2-7,TRBV7-9,.,TGTGCCAGCAGCTTATCTGACAGGATATTATACGAGCAGTACTTC,CASSLSDRILYEQYF
.,TRBJ2-7,TRBV6-1,.,TGTGCCAGCAGTGAAAGGGGGACTCTCTACGAGCAGTACTTC,CASSERGTLYEQYF
.,TRBJ1-5,TRBV11-2,.,TGTGCCAGCAGTCAAGGAGGGAATCAGCCCCAGCATTTT,CASSQGGNQPQHF
.,TRBJ2-7,TRBV5-1,few,TGCGCCAGCAGCTTGACTAAAACCTACGAGCAGTACTTC,CASSLTKTYEQYF
.,TRBJ1-4,TRBV9,.,TGTGCCAGCAGCCCCAGGGATTGGTCTAATGAAAAACTGTTTTTT,CASSPRDWSNEKLFF
.,TRBJ2-7,TRBV6-6,.,TGTGCCAGCAGTTACTCGATGCATTACGAGCAGTACTTC,CASSYSMHYEQYF
.,TRBJ2-6,TRBV5-1,.,TGCGCCAGCAGCAACCGACAGTACTCTGGGGCCAACGTCCTGACTTTC,CASSNRQYSGANVLTF
TRBD2,TRBJ2-5,TRBV25-1,.,TGTGCCAGCAGTGAATTAGGGGGACTAGGAAAAGAGACCCAGTACTTC,CASSELGGLGKETQYF
.,TRBJ2-6,TRBV7-8,.,TGTGCCAGCAGCCCCGGCCCCGCCTCTGGGGCCAACGTCCTGACTTTC,CASSPGPASGANVLTF
.,TRBJ2-7,TRBV6-1,.,TGTGCCAGCACGGGTCGAGGGGACGAGCAGTACTTC,CASTGRGDEQYF
.,TRBJ1-1,TRBV10-3,.,TGTGCCATCAGTGAGTCGGGGGGCGGGGCTGAAGCTTTCTTT,CAISESGGGAEAFF
TRBD1,TRBJ1-4,TRBV19,once,TGTGCCAGTAGAGACCTTCCGGGACAGGCTAATGAAAAACTGTTTTTT,CASRDLPGQANEKLFF
.,TRBJ1-5,TRBV27,.,TGTGCCATTTCAGGGGCCAGCAATCAGCCCCAGCATTTT,CAISGASNQPQHF
.,TRBJ2-3,TRBV9,.,TGTGCCAGCAGCGTAGATGTAGGGACAGCCGGGACTAGGCTCACAGATACGCAGTATTTT,CASSVDVGTAGTRLTDTQYF
TRBD2,TRBJ2-1,TRBV10-3,.,TGTGCCATCAGTGCGGGGGGAAGCTCCTACAATGAGCAGTTCTTC,CAISAGGSSYNEQFF
.,TRBJ1-3,TRBV27,.,TGTGCCAGCAGTTTAGTAGGAGGGAACACCATATATTTT,CASSLVGGNTIYF
.,TRBJ2-5,TRBV4-2,.,TGTGCCAGCAGCCAAGATTCGGGTCGGGAGACCCAGTACTTC,CASSQDSGRETQYF